These 6 T cell receptor beta chains were sequenced from one sample in a study of T cell repertoires in aging, cancer and after chemotherapy. A mixed TRB-A/B primer pool amplified rearranged TRB by multiplex touch-down PCR. Using its own MiXCR run on the multiplex PCR reads, TCRdb lists one record per CDR3 protein. There are 800 or so distinct CDR3 sequences in the sample; approximately 25% occur only once, and around 25% lies in the top ten. TCR beta rearrangements were amplified from peripheral blood genomic DNA. Sequencing was carried out using blood. Receptors originate from a human donor with a solid tumor.

This chain connects TRBV7-9 to TRBJ2-7; D is undetermined. V lost 4 bases and J 0 bases, leaving 16 bases between the germline ends. CDR3 length: 16 residues. In germline, CDR1 is SEHNR, CDR2 FQNEAQ (reference sequence). The chain's CDR3 is CASSSPPPFSSYEQYF. DNA for the CDR3: TGTGCCAGCAGCTCCCCCCCCCCGTTCAGCTCCTACGAGCAGTACTTC.

The V gene is TRBV6-4, the J gene TRBJ2-1, with D possibly matching TRBD1 (6 bases). From germline, CDR1 is MRHNA and CDR2 SNTAGT. This CDR3 has 15 amino acids. Trimming took off 4 bases at V and 2 bases at J, with 12 bases between the two ends. In nucleotides, the CDR3 is TGTGCCAGCAGTGGGGCGCCAGGGGCCTACAATGAGCAGTTCTTC. It specifies CASSGAPGAYNEQFF.

This clonotype is labeled as medium-sized. The chain recombines TRBV19 with TRBJ2-2; no reliable D call. This CDR3 comprises 14 residues. Germline V gene data show CDR1 as LNHDA and CDR2 as SQIVND (reference sequence). V lost 8 bases to trimming and J lost 2 bases, with 12 bases between them. CDR3: CASLQESNTGELFF. The CDR3 coding sequence is TGTGCCAGTCTCCAAGAATCAAACACCGGGGAGCTGTTTTTT.

V gene TRBV30 combines with J gene TRBJ2-3, with TRBD2 matching over 10 bases. The CDR3 has 16 residues. The V and J ends lost 4 bases and 0 bases, in that order; junction bases with no gene match: 7. CDR1 and CDR2 from the germline V gene are GTSNPN and SVGIG (reference sequence). CDR3 bases: TGTGCCTGGAAACTAGCGGGACGGTCTAGCACAGATACGCAGTATTTT. It codes for CAWKLAGRSSTDTQYF.

The chain has TRBV19 and TRBJ1-1; D not resolved. The CDR3 length is 15 residues. Germline lookup yields CDR1 LNHDA and CDR2 SQIVND (reference sequence). Deletions cut 6 bases from V and 5 bases from J, with 19 bases between. The CDR3: CASRALAVSGTEAFF. CDR3 DNA: TGTGCCAGTAGAGCTCTTGCAGTCAGCGGGACTGAAGCTTTCTTT.

In this sample, this clonotype turned up a few times. The chain is built from TRBV13 and TRBJ2-5; 7 bases are a match to TRBD1. Germline loops: CDR1 PRHDT, CDR2 FYEKMQ (reference sequence). The CDR3 loop spans 17 amino acids. With 1 base clipped from V and 3 bases from J, the junction kept 11 bases outside the gene matches. In DNA, the CDR3 is TGTGCCAGCAGCTTAGAGACAGGGATCGTACGAGAAGAGACCCAGTACTTC. Protein sequence: CASSLETGIVREETQYF. Full variable domain (rest looked up from reference TRBV13 and TRBJ2-5): AAGVIQSPRHLIKEKRETATLKCYPIPRHDTVYWYQQGPGQDPQFLISFYEKMQSDKGSIPDRFSAQQFSDYHSELNMSSLELGDSALYFCASSLETGIVREETQYFGPGTRLLVL.